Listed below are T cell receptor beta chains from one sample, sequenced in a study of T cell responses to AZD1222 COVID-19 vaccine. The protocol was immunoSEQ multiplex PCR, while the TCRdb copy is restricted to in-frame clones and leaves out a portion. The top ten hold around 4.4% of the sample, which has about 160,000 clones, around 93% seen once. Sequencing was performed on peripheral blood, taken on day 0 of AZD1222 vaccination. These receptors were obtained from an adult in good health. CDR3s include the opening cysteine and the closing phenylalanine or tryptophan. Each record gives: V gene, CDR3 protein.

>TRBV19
CASSDTIQPQHF
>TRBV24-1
CATSDLQGSGTDTQYF
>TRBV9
CASSATGLAYEQYF
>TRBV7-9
CASTQRGSDNEQFF
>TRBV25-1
CASKGAPTGSTEAFF
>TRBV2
CASIKRGLSGNTIYF
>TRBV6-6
CASREVSTDTQYF
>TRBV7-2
CASSRDRGTEPQHF
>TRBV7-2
CASSYTARSGNTIYF
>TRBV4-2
CASSQEGNPNQPQHF
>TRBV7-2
CASSRREGTEAFF
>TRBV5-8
CASSLKSGQGRRWATEAFF
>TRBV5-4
CASSLGTGDNEQFF
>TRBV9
CASSVDPGSNQPQHF
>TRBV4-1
CASSPRDRSEKLFF
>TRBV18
CASSPVTSGDGTQYF
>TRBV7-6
CASRTGPTHEKLFF
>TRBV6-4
CASSDSGRGYTF
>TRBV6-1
CASSDLAGGLGVYEQYF
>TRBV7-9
CASSPGQGFGYTF
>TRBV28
CASSQGTGRMEKLFF
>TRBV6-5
CASLGQGYGYTF
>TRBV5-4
CASSRTGGEYEQYF
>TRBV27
CASRGQLKGYNEQFF
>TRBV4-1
CASSQEDRGDEKLFF
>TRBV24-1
CATSALGQGGTGELFF
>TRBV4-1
CASSPIPGPTYEQYF
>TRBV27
CASSPTGLAGDHEQYF
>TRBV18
CASFGRWQGGDGYTF
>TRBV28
CASSPDPTGGVEETQYF
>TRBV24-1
CATSDAGPGSEKLFF
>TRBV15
CATSSGGSSYEQYF
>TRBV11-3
CASSRNLAEIHTGELFF
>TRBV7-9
CASSLGNRGDEQYF
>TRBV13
CASSTGLAGAGGYNEQFF
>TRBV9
CASSRSGAPVGEQYF
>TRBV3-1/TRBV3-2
CASSQRNQITDTQYF
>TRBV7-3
CASSSAGRGNEQFF
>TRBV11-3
CASSPPRTSLAYNEQFF
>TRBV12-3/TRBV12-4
CASSRGENGYTF
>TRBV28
CASSTLNTEAFF
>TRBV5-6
CASSGNRGFGVRNEQFF
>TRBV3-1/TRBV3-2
CASSPGGPNSPLHF
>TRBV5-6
CASSLGTGGSQIGYTF
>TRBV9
CASIPPGDEDTEAFF
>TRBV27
CASSFSLAGVNEQFF
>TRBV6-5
CASRPDRAQPQHF
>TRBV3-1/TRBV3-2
CASSQDWREGYNQPQHF
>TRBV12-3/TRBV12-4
CASSPAMNTEAFF
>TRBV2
CASRGPLQSYEQYF